This paragraph covers one TCR beta chain sequence. The authors' processing: Amplification of reference gene primers was used by the study to estimate nucleated cell counts. Generated by immunoSEQ multiplex PCR, the TCRdb table keeps only in-frame clones and is missing some. The V and J calls and clone size come from that table; D and trimming were worked out from the DNA. The table includes about 100,000 clones, more than 85% detected once. The sample is drawn from a study of blood T cell repertoires in COVID-19. In the study overall: The origin of the acute and convalescent COVID-19 samples was the United States, Italy and Spain. In each case, the material was cDNA or gDNA derived from T cells, B-cell-depleted T cells, or PBMCs.

CDR1 and CDR2 (germline): SGHDN, FVKESK. Trimming cost V 2 bases and J 0 bases; bases outside gene matches: 3. The CDR3 is 16 amino acids. The chain uses TRBV14 and TRBJ2-3, with 9 bases aligning to TRBD2. The sequencing sample was made of peripheral blood. The sequence was obtained from a man between 45 and 60 years old with active COVID-19. The CDR3 nucleotides read TGTGCCAGCAGCCAAATTAGCGGGAGAAGCACAGATACGCAGTATTTT. Protein product: CASSQISGRSTDTQYF.